This TCR beta chain was found in a study of blood T cell repertoires in COVID-19 (dated by TCRdb to the early 2020s). A note on the overall study: The collaborator samples originated in the United States, Italy and Spain and spanned the acute and convalescent phases of COVID-19. The prospective study material was composed of cDNA or gDNA derived from T cells, B-cell-depleted T cells, or PBMCs. Deeply sampled blood TCRbeta repertoires from subjects exposed to, actively infected with, or recovered from COVID-19 were included in the dataset. A freely available public database, intended as a resource for researchers studying the immune response to SARS-CoV-2, is where the repertoires were released. The samples were drawn from the first 160 participants of the ongoing ImmuneRACE study and from 1,254 subjects provided by 6 global collaborators. A de-identified subject ID, COVID-19 status, age in years and sex were almost always included in the sample metadata. HLA class I and class II types, where available, came from metadata supplied by the sample provider rather than from assay-based typing. On the study overall, not on this receptor specifically: The amount of clinical and demographic metadata varied by source and participant and was provided uncurated.

Samples from volunteer blood donors who had recovered from COVID-19 were contributed by a second Seattle source. Whole blood was collected in K2EDTA tubes by collaborating institutions according to the institutions' own protocols. For TCRbeta analysis, collaborators shipped samples in one of three forms: frozen whole blood, isolated PBMCs, or DNA extracted from either of those sample types. The junction shows trimming of 0 bases on V and 0 bases on J, plus 15 bases between the germline ends. The germline V gene sets CDR1 to LGHNA and CDR2 to YSLEER. From the cysteine through the phenylalanine, the CDR3 covers 19 amino acids. The CDR3 DNA has 57 bases and is translated from base 1. Turning to this clone: What this receptor recognizes is not known. The record has no base qualities; no much larger clone is one base away.

TCRbeta CDR3 regions were amplified from genomic DNA by means of the immunoSEQ Assay, a bias-controlled multiplex PCR. In the original analysis: Nucleated cell counts per sample were estimated from amplification of reference gene primers within the assay. Sequence reads were collapsed and filtered to measure the absolute abundance of every unique TCRbeta CDR3 rearrangement. Productive Simpson clonality was computed per sample as the square root of Simpson's diversity index over productive rearrangements. TCRdb stores this immuneACCESS table with in-frame sequences only. Part of the clones is absent; in the studies checked, under half of the shortfall reflects unresolved V genes, and no reason is known for the rest. Clone size and the V and J calls come from that table; the DNA yielded D and trimming. This sample has 300,000 or so clones in its table, and over 75% of those were observed once. The top ten clones comprise 7.8% of the sample.

Source material: peripheral blood. The clonotype originates from a woman aged 45-65 years who had recovered from COVID-19. In this chain, TRBV4-3 is recombined with TRBJ1-6, with no confidently assigned D gene. The CDR3 region has the sequence CASSQDLVTPSSYNSPLHF. The nucleotide sequence reads TGCGCCAGCAGCCAAGATCTGGTGACACCGAGCTCCTATAATTCACCCCTCCACTTT.